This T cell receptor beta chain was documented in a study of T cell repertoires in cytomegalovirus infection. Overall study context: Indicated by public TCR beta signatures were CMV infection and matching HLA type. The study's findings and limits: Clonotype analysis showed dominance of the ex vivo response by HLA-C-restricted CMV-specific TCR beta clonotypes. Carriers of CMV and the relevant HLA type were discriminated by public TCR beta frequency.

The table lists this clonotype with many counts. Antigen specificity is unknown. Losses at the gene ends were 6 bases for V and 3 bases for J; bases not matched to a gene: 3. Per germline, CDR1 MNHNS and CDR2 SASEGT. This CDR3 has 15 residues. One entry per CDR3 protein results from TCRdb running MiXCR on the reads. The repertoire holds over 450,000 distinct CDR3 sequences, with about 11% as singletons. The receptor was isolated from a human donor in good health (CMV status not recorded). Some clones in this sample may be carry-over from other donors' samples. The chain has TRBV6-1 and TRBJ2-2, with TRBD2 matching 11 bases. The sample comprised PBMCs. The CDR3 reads CASSPGLADTGELFF. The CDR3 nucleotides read TGTGCCAGCAGCCCGGGACTAGCGGACACCGGGGAGCTGTTTTTT.